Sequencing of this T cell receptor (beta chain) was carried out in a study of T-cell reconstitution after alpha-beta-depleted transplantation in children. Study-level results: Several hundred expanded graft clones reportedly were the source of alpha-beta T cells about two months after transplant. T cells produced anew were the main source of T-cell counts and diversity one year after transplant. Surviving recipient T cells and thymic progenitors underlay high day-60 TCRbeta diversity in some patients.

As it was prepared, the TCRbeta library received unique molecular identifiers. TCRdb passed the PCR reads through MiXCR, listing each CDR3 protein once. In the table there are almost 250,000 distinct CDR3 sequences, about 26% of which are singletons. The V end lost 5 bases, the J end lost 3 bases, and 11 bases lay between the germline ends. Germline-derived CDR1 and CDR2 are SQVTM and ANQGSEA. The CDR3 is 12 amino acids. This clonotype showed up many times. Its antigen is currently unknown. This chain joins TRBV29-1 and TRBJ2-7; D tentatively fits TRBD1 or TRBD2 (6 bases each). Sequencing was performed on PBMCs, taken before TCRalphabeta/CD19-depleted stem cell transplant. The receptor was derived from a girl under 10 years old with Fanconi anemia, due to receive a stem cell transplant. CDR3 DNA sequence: TGCAGCGTTAGGGGGGCCCTCTACGAGCAGTACTTC. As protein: CSVRGALYEQYF.